This TCR beta chain comes out of a study of blood T cell repertoires in COVID-19. With 2 bases removed from V and 14 bases from J, the gap between germline ends came to 13 bases. Germline V gene lookup returns CDR1 KGHSH and CDR2 LQKENI. There are 12 residues in the CDR3. TCRdb's copy holds only in-frame clones and misses some; the assay was immunoSEQ multiplex PCR. The sample shows about 150,000 clones, 65% to 90% of them seen only once. Enrolment of Seattle patients took place during active infection, and they were followed longitudinally. The genes are TRBV18 and TRBJ2-1; the D gene is possibly TRBD1 (5 bases). The TCR sequence derives from a woman in her sixties or seventies with COVID-19, enrolled during active disease. Sequencing used peripheral blood. The CDR3 spells CASSPIPDNEFF. The CDR3 DNA reads TGTGCCAGCTCACCAATTCCGGACAATGAGTTCTTC. Full variable domain (remainder filled in from reference TRBV18 and TRBJ2-1): NAGVMQNPRHLVRRRGQEARLRCSPMKGHSHVYWYRQLPEEGLKFMVYLQKENIIDESGMPKERFSAEFPKEGPSILRIQQVVRGDSAAYFCASSPIPDNEFFGPGTRLTVL.